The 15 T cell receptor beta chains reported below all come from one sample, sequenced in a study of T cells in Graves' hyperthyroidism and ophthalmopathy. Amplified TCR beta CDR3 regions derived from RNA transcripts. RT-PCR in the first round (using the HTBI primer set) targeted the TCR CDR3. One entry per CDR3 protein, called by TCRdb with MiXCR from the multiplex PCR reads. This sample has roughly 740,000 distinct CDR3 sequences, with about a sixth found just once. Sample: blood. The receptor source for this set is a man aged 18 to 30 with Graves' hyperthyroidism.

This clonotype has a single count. The CDR3 sequence: CASRIIDGYTGELFF. The CDR3 bases are TGTGCCAGCAGAATCATTGACGGGTACACCGGGGAGCTGTTTTTT. V is TRBV2 and J is TRBJ2-2; D is ambiguous. The CDR3 runs 15 residues. Germline CDR1 SNHLY, CDR2 FYNNEI. Trimming removed 6 bases from V and 3 bases from J, with 14 bases in between.

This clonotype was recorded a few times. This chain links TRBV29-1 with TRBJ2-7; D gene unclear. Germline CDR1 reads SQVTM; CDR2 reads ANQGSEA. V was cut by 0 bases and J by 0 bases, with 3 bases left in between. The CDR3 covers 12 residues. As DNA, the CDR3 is TGCAGCGTTGAAGACGGCTCCTACGAGCAGTACTTC. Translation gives CSVEDGSYEQYF.

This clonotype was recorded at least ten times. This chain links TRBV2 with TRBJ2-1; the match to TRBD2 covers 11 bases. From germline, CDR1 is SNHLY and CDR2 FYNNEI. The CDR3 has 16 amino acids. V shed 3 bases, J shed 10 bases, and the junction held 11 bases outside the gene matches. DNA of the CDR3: TGTGCCAGCAGTGACCGCCGGCTAGCGGGAGGACTGGAGCAGTTCTTC. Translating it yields CASSDRRLAGGLEQFF.

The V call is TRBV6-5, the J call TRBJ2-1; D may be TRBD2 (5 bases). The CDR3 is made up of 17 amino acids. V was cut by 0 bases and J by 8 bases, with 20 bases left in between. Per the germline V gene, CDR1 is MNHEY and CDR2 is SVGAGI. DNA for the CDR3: TGTGCCAGCAGTTACTCGAGGGCAGGAGCGGTACTCGATGAGCAGTTCTTC. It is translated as CASSYSRAGAVLDEQFF.

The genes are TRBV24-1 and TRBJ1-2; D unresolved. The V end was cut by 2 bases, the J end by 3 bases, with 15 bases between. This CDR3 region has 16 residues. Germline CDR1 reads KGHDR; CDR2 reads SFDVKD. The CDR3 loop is CATSDSSTSPDYGYTF. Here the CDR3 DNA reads TGTGCCACCAGTGATTCGTCTACTTCACCAGACTATGGCTACACCTTC.

CDR3 bases: TGTGCCAGCAGCGGGCGGACTAGCGGGCCTAGCTCCTACGAGCAGTACTTC. It codes for CASSGRTSGPSSYEQYF. The chain combines TRBV2 with TRBJ2-7; TRBD2 matches 11 bases. This CDR3 is 17 amino acids long. V was clipped by 6 bases and J by 0 bases; unmatched bases: 10. CDR1 and CDR2 from the germline V gene are SNHLY and FYNNEI.

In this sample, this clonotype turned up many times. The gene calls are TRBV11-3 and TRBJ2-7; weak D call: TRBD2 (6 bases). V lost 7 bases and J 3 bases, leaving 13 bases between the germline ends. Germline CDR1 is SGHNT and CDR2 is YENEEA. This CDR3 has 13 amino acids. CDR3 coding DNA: TGTGCCAGCACCGACGGAGGGCTCTACGAGCAGTACTTC. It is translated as CASTDGGLYEQYF.

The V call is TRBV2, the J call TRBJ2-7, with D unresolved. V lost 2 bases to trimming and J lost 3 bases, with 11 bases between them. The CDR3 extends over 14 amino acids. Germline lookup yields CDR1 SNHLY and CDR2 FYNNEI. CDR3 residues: CASSENGPGYEQYF. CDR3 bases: TGTGCCAGCAGTGAAAATGGGCCGGGCTACGAGCAGTACTTC.

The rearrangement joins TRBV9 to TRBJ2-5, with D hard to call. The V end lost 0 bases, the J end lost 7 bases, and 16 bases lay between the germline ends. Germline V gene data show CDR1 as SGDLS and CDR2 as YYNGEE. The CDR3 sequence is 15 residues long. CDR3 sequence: CASSVESTGRLTQYF. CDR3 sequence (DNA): TGTGCCAGCAGCGTAGAAAGCACCGGAAGATTGACCCAGTACTTC.

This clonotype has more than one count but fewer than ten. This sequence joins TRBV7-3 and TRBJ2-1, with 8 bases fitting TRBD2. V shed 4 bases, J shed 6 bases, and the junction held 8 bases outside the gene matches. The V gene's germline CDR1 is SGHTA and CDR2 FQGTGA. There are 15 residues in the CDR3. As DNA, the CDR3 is TGTGCCAGCAGCTCGTTAGCGGGAACAGTCAATGAGCAGTTCTTC. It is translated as CASSSLAGTVNEQFF.

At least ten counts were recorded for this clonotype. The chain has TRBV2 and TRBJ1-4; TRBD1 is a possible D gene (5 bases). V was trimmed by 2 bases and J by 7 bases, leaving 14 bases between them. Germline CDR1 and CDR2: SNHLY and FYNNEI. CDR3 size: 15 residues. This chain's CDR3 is CASSEKRREGEKLFF. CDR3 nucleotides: TGTGCCAGCAGTGAAAAGCGCAGGGAGGGTGAAAAACTGTTTTTT.

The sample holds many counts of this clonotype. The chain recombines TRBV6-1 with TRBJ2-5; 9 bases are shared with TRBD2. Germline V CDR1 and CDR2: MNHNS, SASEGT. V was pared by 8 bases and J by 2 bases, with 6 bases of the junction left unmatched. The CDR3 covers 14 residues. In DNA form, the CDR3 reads TGTGCCAGCGGGCCTAGCGGGGAACAAGAGACCCAGTACTTC. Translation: CASGPSGEQETQYF.

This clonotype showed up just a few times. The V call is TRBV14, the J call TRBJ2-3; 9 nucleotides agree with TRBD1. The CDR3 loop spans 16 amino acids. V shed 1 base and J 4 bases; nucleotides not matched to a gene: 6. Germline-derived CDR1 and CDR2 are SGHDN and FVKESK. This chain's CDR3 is CASSQGFGQGPDTQYF. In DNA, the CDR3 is TGTGCCAGCAGCCAAGGATTCGGACAGGGGCCAGATACGCAGTATTTT.

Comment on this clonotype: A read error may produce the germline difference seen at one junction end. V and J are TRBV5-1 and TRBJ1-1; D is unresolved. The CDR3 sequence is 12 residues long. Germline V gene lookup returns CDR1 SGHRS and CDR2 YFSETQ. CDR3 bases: TGTGCCAGCAGCCACCAATACAGTAAAGCTTTCTTT. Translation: CASSHQYSKAFF.

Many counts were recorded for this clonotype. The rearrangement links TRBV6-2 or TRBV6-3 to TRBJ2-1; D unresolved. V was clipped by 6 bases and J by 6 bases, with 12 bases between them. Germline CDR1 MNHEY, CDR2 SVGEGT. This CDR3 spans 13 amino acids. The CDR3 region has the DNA TGTGCCAGCAGCCTCATGGGGTTCAATGAGCAGTTCTTC. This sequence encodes CASSLMGFNEQFF.